The 28 T cell receptor beta chains listed next were all sequenced from one sample in a study of blood T cell repertoires in COVID-19. The data were produced by immunoSEQ multiplex PCR, yet TCRdb's version contains in-frame clones alone and is incomplete. The table has around 160,000 clones, 80% to 90% seen once. The sequenced sample was peripheral blood. The origin of the receptors is a woman between 65 and 79 years old with COVID-19, enrolled during active disease.

The chain carries TRBV28 and TRBJ2-5, with TRBD2 matching 10 bases. V trimming: 6 bases; J trimming: 5 bases; junction bases outside the gene matches: 9. CDR3 length: 15 residues. Germline lookup yields CDR1 MDHEN and CDR2 SYDVKM. For the CDR3, the DNA is TGTGCCAGCAGCGAAAAGCGGGGGGGCCGTGAGACCCAGTACTTC. Its protein product is CASSEKRGGRETQYF.

This clone has more than one count but fewer than ten. This chain uses TRBV9 with TRBJ1-3, with D perhaps TRBD1 (6 bases). Germline CDR1 SGDLS, CDR2 YYNGEE. The CDR3 extends over 14 amino acids. Trimming shortened V by 3 bases and J by 4 bases, and 11 bases separated the two germline ends. Here the CDR3 DNA reads TGTGCCAGCAGCGGGCAGGGGTCCGGAAACACCATATATTTT. It yields the protein CASSGQGSGNTIYF.

The CDR3 DNA is TGTGCCAGCTCACCATCTTTGGGTTCCGGGGGTTTCAATTCACCCCTCCACTTT. This codes for CASSPSLGSGGFNSPLHF. This chain links TRBV18 with TRBJ1-6, with a weak D call TRBD1 (5 bases). V lost 2 bases to trimming and J lost 7 bases, with 21 bases between them. The length of the CDR3 is 18 residues. Germline CDR1 reads KGHSH; CDR2 reads LQKENI. Full variable domain (remainder filled in from reference TRBV18 and TRBJ1-6): NAGVMQNPRHLVRRRGQEARLRCSPMKGHSHVYWYRQLPEEGLKFMVYLQKENIIDESGMPKERFSAEFPKEGPSILRIQQVVRGDSAAYFCASSPSLGSGGFNSPLHFGNGTRLTVT.

The rearrangement links TRBV5-1 to TRBJ2-2, with D possibly matching TRBD2 (6 bases). V was cut by 0 bases and J by 5 bases, with 8 bases left in between. This CDR3 spans 14 amino acids. The germline gives CDR1 SGHRS, CDR2 YFSETQ. CDR3 DNA sequence: TGCGCCAGCAGCTTGGTCGCGGGGACCGGGGAGCTGTTTTTT. It translates to CASSLVAGTGELFF.

A few counts support this clone. The chain joins TRBV6-5 to TRBJ1-6, with D tentatively TRBD1 (6 bases). The length of the CDR3 is 14 residues. Per the germline V gene, CDR1 is MNHEY and CDR2 is SVGAGI. Trimming cost V 7 bases and J 6 bases, with 13 bases left between them. CDR3 nucleotides: TGTGCCAGCACCGAACAGGGTAGTAATTCACCCCTCCACTTT. It encodes CASTEQGSNSPLHF.

The V gene is TRBV6-6, the J gene TRBJ1-5; 7 bases line up with TRBD1. The CDR3 covers 16 residues. Losses at the gene ends were 5 bases for V and 0 bases for J; bases not matched to a gene: 7. Germline V gene lookup returns CDR1 MNHNY and CDR2 SVGAGI (reference sequence). CDR3 protein: CASSAPDRDSNQPQHF. CDR3 coding DNA: TGTGCCAGCAGTGCACCAGACAGGGATAGCAATCAGCCCCAGCATTTT.

As regards this clone: A much more abundant neighbour one base away suggests this may be a read error. This chain uses TRBV9 with TRBJ1-4; TRBD1 matches 7 bases. Per germline, CDR1 SGDLS and CDR2 YYNGEE. The trim removed 5 bases at V and 3 bases at J, leaving 4 bases unmatched. This CDR3 has 14 residues. For the CDR3, the DNA is TGTGCCAGCAGTTTCGGGACAGCTAATGAAAAACTGTTTTTT. It encodes CASSFGTANEKLFF.

In its sample, this clone was seen once. The V and J genes are TRBV29-1 and TRBJ1-4, with 9 bases fitting TRBD1. Germline assignment: CDR1 SQVTM and CDR2 ANQGSEA. The CDR3 is made up of 13 amino acids. V was pared by 6 bases and J by 10 bases, with 9 bases of the junction left unmatched. CDR3 bases: TGCAGCGTGACGGGACAGGGTTCGACAAAACTGTTTTTT. Translating it yields CSVTGQGSTKLFF.

This chain joins TRBV29-1 and TRBJ1-2; D remains unclear. Germline V gene sequence: CDR1 SQVTM, CDR2 ANQGSEA. The V end was cut by 6 bases, the J end by 2 bases, with 13 bases between. CDR3 size: 13 residues. The CDR3 protein is CSVARPENYGYTF. In DNA, the CDR3 is TGCAGCGTGGCTAGGCCAGAGAACTATGGCTACACCTTC.

The J gene is TRBJ1-1, the V gene TRBV30; 7 nucleotides match TRBD1. The ends lost 4 bases at V and 3 bases at J; junction bases unmatched: 2. The germline CDR1 and CDR2 sequences are GTSNPN and SVGIG (reference sequence). This CDR3 contains 12 residues. The CDR3 DNA follows: TGTGCCTGGAATGACAGGGACACTGAAGCTTTCTTT. This translates into CAWNDRDTEAFF.

The chain has TRBV6-5 and TRBJ2-3; 8 bases line up with TRBD1. The ends lost 5 bases at V and 3 bases at J; junction bases unmatched: 7. This CDR3 region has 15 residues. From germline, CDR1 is MNHEY and CDR2 SVGAGI. The CDR3: CASSHGTGGTDTQYF. The CDR3 nucleotides read TGTGCCAGCAGTCACGGGACAGGAGGAACAGATACGCAGTATTTT.

The chain has TRBV2 and TRBJ1-6, with D unclear. Germline-derived CDR1 and CDR2 are SNHLY and FYNNEI. CDR3 length equals 16 residues. The V gene lost 6 bases and the J gene lost 0 bases, with 12 bases spanning the gap. CDR3 coding DNA: TGTGCCAGCAGGTCCGGGGAGAGCTCCTATAATTCACCCCTCCACTTT. Translating it yields CASRSGESSYNSPLHF.

The chain combines TRBV4-1 with TRBJ2-5, with a tentative D call TRBD2 (5 bases). CDR3 length equals 15 residues. The germline V gene encodes CDR1 MGHRA and CDR2 YSYEKL. V lost 0 bases, J lost 1 base, and 9 bases lay in between. The CDR3 loop reads CASSQDRGPQETQYF. Written as DNA, the CDR3 is TGCGCCAGCAGCCAAGATCGGGGTCCCCAAGAGACCCAGTACTTC.

Comment on this clone: Other DNA sequences in the sample encode the same CDR3. The chain carries TRBV15 and TRBJ1-4, with 7 positions matching TRBD1. CDR1 LNHNV and CDR2 YYDKDF come from the germline V gene (reference sequence). After removal of 0 bases from V and 7 bases from J, the junction contained 5 bases not matched to a gene. This CDR3 spans 15 amino acids. The CDR3 nucleotides are TGTGCCACCAGCAGAGATCCAGGGGGAGGTGAAAAACTGTTTTTT. Protein sequence: CATSRDPGGGEKLFF.

The chain couples TRBV11-2 to TRBJ1-1, with D unclear. Germline V lookup: CDR1 SGHAT, CDR2 FQNNGV. Trimming took off 1 base at V and 9 bases at J, with 9 bases between the two ends. This CDR3 contains 12 residues. The CDR3 sequence is CASSLVQNQAFF. The CDR3 coding sequence is TGTGCCAGCAGCTTAGTTCAGAACCAAGCTTTCTTT.

The chain links TRBV4-2 to TRBJ1-4; 8 positions match TRBD1. V was clipped by 6 bases and J by 2 bases; unmatched bases: 8. This CDR3 contains 16 residues. Germline loops: CDR1 LGHNA, CDR2 YNFKEQ. CDR3 DNA: TGTGCCAGCAGACAGGGACAGGATGCGACTAATGAAAAACTGTTTTTT. This encodes CASRQGQDATNEKLFF.

To note about this clone: A junction boundary mismatches the germline segment, possibly from a read error. The rearrangement uses TRBV5-5 and TRBJ1-2; possible D gene TRBD1, 5 bases. The CDR3 is made up of 16 amino acids. Germline loops: CDR1 SGHKS, CDR2 YYEKEE (reference sequence). Here the CDR3 reads CARSTYPGGGNYGYTF. CDR3 nucleotide sequence: TGTGCCCGCAGCACTTACCCCGGGGGGGGGAACTATGGCTACACCTTC.

This clone appeared once. This sequence joins TRBV10-3 and TRBJ1-5; the match to TRBD1 covers 11 bases. The CDR3 is 16 amino acids. J lost 4 bases, V lost 0 bases, and 2 bases had no gene match. Per the germline V gene, CDR1 is ENHRY and CDR2 is SYGVKD. CDR3 DNA: TGTGCCATCAGTGAGTCGGGGACAGGGGGAAATCAGCCCCAGCATTTT. This gives the protein CAISESGTGGNQPQHF.

This sequence joins TRBV28 and TRBJ1-5, with 9 bases identical to TRBD1. V lost 11 bases and J lost 5; bases outside the gene matches: 10. The CDR3 spans 14 residues. From germline, CDR1 is MDHEN and CDR2 SYDVKM. This chain's CDR3 is CAGRKTGGYQPQHF. The CDR3 nucleotides read TGTGCCGGACGAAAAACAGGGGGCTATCAGCCCCAGCATTTT. Drawing the rest from reference TRBV28 and TRBJ1-5, the complete variable domain is DVKVTQSSRYLVKRTGEKVFLECVQDMDHENMFWYRQDPGLGLRLIYFSYDVKMKEKGDIPEGYSVSREKKERFSLILESASTNQTSMYLCAGRKTGGYQPQHFGDGTRLSIL.

The V call is TRBV18, the J call TRBJ2-7; 7 bases match TRBD1. V lost 0 bases to trimming and J lost 4 bases; unmatched junction nucleotides: 3. The CDR3 runs to 14 residues. Per the germline V gene, CDR1 is KGHSH and CDR2 is LQKENI. Written as DNA, the CDR3 is TGTGCCAGCTCACCACCGGACAGGTGGTACGAGCAGTACTTC. Translated, it gives CASSPPDRWYEQYF.

This chain links TRBV7-2 with TRBJ1-4; D is unclear. The CDR3 spans 14 residues. The V gene lost 1 base and the J gene lost 10 bases, with 13 bases spanning the gap. Germline CDR1 and CDR2: SGHTA and FQGNSA. The CDR3 region is CASSLDSPPAKLFF. The CDR3 nucleotides are TGTGCCAGCAGCTTAGACAGCCCCCCCGCAAAACTGTTTTTT. Using reference TRBV7-2 and TRBJ1-4 for the parts outside the CDR3, the full variable domain is GAGVSQSPSNKVTEKGKDVELRCDPISGHTALYWYRQSLGQGLEFLIYFQGNSAPDKSGLPSDRFSAERTGGSVSTLTIQRTQQEDSAVYLCASSLDSPPAKLFFGSGTQLSVL.

This rearrangement joins TRBV7-2 to TRBJ2-7, with D unresolved. V was clipped by 1 base and J by 5 bases, with 12 bases between them. Per germline, CDR1 SGHTA and CDR2 FQGNSA. This CDR3 is 14 amino acids long. The CDR3 loop is CASSLGDAVNEQYF. As DNA, the CDR3 is TGTGCCAGCAGCTTAGGAGATGCGGTCAACGAGCAGTACTTC.

In this sample, this clone turned up once. The gene calls are TRBV19 and TRBJ1-1, with a possible D match to TRBD1 (5 bases). The germline V and J ends were trimmed by 3 bases and 6 bases, with 14 bases remaining between them. Germline CDR1 is LNHDA and CDR2 is SQIVND (reference sequence). The CDR3 runs 14 residues. In nucleotides, the CDR3 is TGTGCCAGTAGTATTCGGACCCCGGGGGCTGAAGCTTTCTTT. This gives the protein CASSIRTPGAEAFF. The full variable domain, rest sourced from reference TRBV19 and TRBJ1-1, is DGGITQSPKYLFRKEGQNVTLSCEQNLNHDAMYWYRQDPGQGLRLIYYSQIVNDFQKGDIAEGYSVSREKKESFPLTVTSAQKNPTAFYLCASSIRTPGAEAFFGQGTRLTVV.

The rearrangement joins TRBV5-1 to TRBJ1-6; D gene uncertain. Trimming left V 4 bases short and J 7 bases short, with 15 bases between. Germline values: CDR1 SGHRS, CDR2 YFSETQ. The CDR3 is made up of 15 amino acids. This CDR3 is CASSPGLHDNSPLHF. CDR3 bases: TGCGCCAGCAGCCCGGGGTTGCATGACAATTCACCCCTCCACTTT.

This chain links TRBV5-4 with TRBJ2-1, with 7 nucleotides matching TRBD2. With 2 bases clipped from V and 3 bases from J, the junction kept 14 bases outside the gene matches. The length of the CDR3 is 18 residues. CDR1 is SGHNT and CDR2 is YYREEE in the germline V gene (reference sequence). The CDR3 is CASSFRRGVGRGYNEQFF. CDR3 DNA sequence: TGTGCCAGCAGCTTTCGCCGGGGGGTGGGCCGGGGCTACAATGAGCAGTTCTTC.

The chain couples TRBV5-1 to TRBJ2-1; no firm D call. Germline loops: CDR1 SGHRS, CDR2 YFSETQ. Trimming removed 0 bases at V and 0 bases at J, with 7 bases between. The CDR3 runs 15 residues. CDR3 sequence (DNA): TGCGCCAGCAGCTTGGTCAGGAACTCCTACAATGAGCAGTTCTTC. This encodes CASSLVRNSYNEQFF.

V gene TRBV12-1 combines with J gene TRBJ2-7; the table's D call of TRBD2 was not tested on the DNA. TRBV12-1 is termed a pseudogene. This CDR3 is built from 17 residues. The chain's CDR3 is CASSTGLAGGRSYEQYF. DNA of the CDR3: TGTGCCAGCAGCACGGGACTAGCGGGGGGCCGCTCCTACGAGCAGTACTTC.

This clone was counted between two and nine times. The chain carries TRBV19 and TRBJ1-5; 11 nucleotides agree with TRBD1. This CDR3 contains 15 residues. The ends lost 5 bases at V and 6 bases at J; junction bases unmatched: 6. Germline lookup yields CDR1 LNHDA and CDR2 SQIVND (reference sequence). The chain's CDR3 is CASSQRTGGGQPQHF. In nucleotides, the CDR3 is TGTGCCAGTAGTCAAAGGACAGGGGGCGGTCAGCCCCAGCATTTT.